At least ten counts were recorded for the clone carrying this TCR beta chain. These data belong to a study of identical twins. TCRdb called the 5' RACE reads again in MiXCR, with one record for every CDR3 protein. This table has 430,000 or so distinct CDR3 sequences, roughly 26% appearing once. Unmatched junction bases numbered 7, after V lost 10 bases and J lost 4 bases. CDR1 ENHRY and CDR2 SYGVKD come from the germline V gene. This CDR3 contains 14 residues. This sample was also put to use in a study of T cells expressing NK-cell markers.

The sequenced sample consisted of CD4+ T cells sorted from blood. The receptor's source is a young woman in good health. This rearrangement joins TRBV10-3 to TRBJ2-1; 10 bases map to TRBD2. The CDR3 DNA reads TGTGCCACCCAAAGCGGGGGGGTATACAATGAGCAGTTCTTC. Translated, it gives CATQSGGVYNEQFF.